This T cell receptor (beta chain) was obtained from a study of T cells in Graves' hyperthyroidism and ophthalmopathy. As for the study in general: It was at initial diagnosis, before any treatment, that peripheral blood was collected. Overall study findings and caveats: Blood also contained most expanded thyroid clonotypes above 0.001. Ophthalmopathy got predicted by the model a median about six months before its onset.

The V end lost 3 bases, the J end lost 4 bases, and 9 bases lay between the germline ends. The CDR3 totals 13 residues. Germline assignment: CDR1 MNHNS and CDR2 SASEGT. This clonotype was seen repeatedly, ten times or more. Its antigen is not known. TCR beta CDR3 regions were amplified from RNA transcripts. TCR CDR3 underwent first-round RT-PCR with the HTBI primer set. Each CDR3 protein is one row after TCRdb ran MiXCR on the multiplex PCR reads. The sample shows approximately 520,000 distinct CDR3 sequences, 24% of them seen only once. The study excluded patients with uncontrolled infection, other autoimmune disease, pregnancy or lactation.

J is TRBJ1-2 and V is TRBV6-1; D possibly corresponds to TRBD1 (6 bases). This TCR derives from a woman younger than 45 with Graves' ophthalmopathy. The sequenced sample consisted of blood. CDR3 nucleotide sequence: TGTGCCAGCAGTGACGGGGGCGGCTATGGCTACACCTTC. It yields the protein CASSDGGGYGYTF.